The source of this T cell receptor (beta chain) is a study of blood T cell repertoires in COVID-19. CDR1 is GTSNPN and CDR2 is SVGIG in the germline V gene (reference sequence). The CDR3 is 13 amino acids. Trimming pared 0 bases from V and 2 bases from J, leaving 7 bases between. Data came from immunoSEQ multiplex PCR; TCRdb stores just in-frame clones and leaves some out. The table lists some 350,000 clones, around 87% of them singletons. Material for sequencing was peripheral blood. The V gene is TRBV30, the J gene TRBJ1-2, with D hard to call. The TCR sequence derives from a human donor in a cohort sampled during active COVID-19. The CDR3 coding sequence is TGTGCCTGGAGTGTGTCGGAGAACTATGGCTACACCTTC. It specifies CAWSVSENYGYTF.